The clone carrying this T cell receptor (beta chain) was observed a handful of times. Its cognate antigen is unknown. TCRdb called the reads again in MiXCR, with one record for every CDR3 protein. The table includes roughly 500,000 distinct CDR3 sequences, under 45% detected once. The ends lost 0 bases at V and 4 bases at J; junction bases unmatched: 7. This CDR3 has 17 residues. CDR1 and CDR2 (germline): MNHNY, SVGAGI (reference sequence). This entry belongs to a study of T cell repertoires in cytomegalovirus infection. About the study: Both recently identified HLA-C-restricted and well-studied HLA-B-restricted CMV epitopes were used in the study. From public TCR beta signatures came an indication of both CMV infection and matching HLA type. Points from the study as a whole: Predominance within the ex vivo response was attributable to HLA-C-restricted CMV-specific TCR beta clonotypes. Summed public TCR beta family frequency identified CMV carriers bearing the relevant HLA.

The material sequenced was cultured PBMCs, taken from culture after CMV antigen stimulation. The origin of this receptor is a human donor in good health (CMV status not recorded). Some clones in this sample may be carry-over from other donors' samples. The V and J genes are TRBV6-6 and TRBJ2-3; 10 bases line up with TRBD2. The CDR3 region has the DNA TGTGCCAGCAGTTACTCCAGCGGGGGGGCCGGTCCAGATACGCAGTATTTT. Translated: CASSYSSGGAGPDTQYF.